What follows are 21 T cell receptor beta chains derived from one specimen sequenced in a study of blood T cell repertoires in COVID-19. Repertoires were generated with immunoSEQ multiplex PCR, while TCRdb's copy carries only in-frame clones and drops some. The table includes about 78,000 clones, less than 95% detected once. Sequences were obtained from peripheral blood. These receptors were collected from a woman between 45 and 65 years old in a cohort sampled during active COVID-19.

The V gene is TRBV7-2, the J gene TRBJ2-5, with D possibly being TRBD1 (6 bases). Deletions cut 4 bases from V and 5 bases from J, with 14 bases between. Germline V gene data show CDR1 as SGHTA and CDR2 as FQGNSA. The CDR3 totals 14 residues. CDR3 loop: CASSSRTAGETQYF. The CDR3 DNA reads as TGTGCCAGCAGCTCCAGGACAGCAGGGGAGACCCAGTACTTC.

The CDR3 DNA reads TGTGCCAGCAGCCAAATCGATACCGCTGCGGAAAAACTGTTTTTT. Its protein product is CASSQIDTAAEKLFF. The chain has TRBV4-2 and TRBJ1-4, with unresolved D. The CDR3 contains 15 residues. V was clipped by 2 bases and J by 8 bases, with 15 bases between them. In germline, CDR1 is LGHNA, CDR2 YNFKEQ.

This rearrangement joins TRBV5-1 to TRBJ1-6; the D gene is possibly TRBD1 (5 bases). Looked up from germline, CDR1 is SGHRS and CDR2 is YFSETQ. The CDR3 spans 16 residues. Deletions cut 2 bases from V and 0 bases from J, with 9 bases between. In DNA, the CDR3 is TGCGCCAGCAGCTTAAACCAGGGCTCCTATAATTCACCCCTCCACTTT. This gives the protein CASSLNQGSYNSPLHF.

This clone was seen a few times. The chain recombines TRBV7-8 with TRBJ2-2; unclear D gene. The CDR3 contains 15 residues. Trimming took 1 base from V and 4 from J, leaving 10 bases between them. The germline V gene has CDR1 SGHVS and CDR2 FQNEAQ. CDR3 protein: CASSLEMSPTGELFF. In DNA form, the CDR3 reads TGTGCCAGCAGCTTAGAAATGAGCCCCACCGGGGAGCTGTTTTTT.

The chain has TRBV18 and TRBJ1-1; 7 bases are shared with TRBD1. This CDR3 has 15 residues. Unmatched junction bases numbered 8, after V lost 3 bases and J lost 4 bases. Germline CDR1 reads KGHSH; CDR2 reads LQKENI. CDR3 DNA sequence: TGTGCCAGCTCACCTAGAAATCGGGACAGCACTGAAGCTTTCTTT. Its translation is CASSPRNRDSTEAFF.

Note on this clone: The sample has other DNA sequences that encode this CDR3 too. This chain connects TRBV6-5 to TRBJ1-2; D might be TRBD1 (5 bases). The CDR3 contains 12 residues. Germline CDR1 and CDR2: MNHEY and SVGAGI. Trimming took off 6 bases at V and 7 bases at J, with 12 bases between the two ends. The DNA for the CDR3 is TGTGCCAGCAGGGGGGGGGTGAGTGGCTACACCTTC. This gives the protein CASRGGVSGYTF.

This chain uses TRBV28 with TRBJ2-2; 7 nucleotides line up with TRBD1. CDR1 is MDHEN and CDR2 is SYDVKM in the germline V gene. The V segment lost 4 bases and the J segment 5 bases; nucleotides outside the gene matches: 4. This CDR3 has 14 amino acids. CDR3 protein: CASSSTGVTGELFF. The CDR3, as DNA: TGTGCCAGCAGTTCCACAGGGGTAACCGGGGAGCTGTTTTTT.

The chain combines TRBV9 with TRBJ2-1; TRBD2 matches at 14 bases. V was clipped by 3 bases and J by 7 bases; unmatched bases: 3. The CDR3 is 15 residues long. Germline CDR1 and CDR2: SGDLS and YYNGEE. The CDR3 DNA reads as TGTGCCAGCAGCGCCGGGACTAGCGGGGGAAATGAGCAGTTCTTC. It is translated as CASSAGTSGGNEQFF.

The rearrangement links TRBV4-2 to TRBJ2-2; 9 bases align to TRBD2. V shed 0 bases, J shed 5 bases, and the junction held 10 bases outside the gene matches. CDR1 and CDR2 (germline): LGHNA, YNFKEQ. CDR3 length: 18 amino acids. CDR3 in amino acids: CASSQDPASGVRTGELFF. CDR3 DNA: TGTGCCAGCAGCCAAGATCCAGCTAGCGGGGTGAGGACCGGGGAGCTGTTTTTT.

The CDR3 sequence: CASSLVRLAGDIGELFF. The CDR3 DNA follows: TGTGCCAGCAGCTTGGTCCGACTAGCGGGAGATATCGGGGAGCTGTTTTTT. The rearrangement uses TRBV5-4 and TRBJ2-2, with 12 bases matching TRBD2. Germline V gene sequence: CDR1 SGHNT, CDR2 YYREEE (reference sequence). The CDR3 is 17 amino acids. V dropped 0 bases and J dropped 7; count of bases not matched to a gene: 7.

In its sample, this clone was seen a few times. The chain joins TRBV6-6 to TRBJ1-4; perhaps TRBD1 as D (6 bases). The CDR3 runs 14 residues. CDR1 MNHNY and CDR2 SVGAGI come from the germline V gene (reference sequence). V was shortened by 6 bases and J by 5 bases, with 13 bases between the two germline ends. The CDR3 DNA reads TGTGCCAGCAGGGTACAGGGTGGAAATGAAAAACTGTTTTTT. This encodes CASRVQGGNEKLFF.

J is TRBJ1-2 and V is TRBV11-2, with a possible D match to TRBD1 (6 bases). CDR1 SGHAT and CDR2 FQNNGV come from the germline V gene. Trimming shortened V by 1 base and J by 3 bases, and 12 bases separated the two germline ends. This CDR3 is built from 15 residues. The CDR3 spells CASSLAGGLDYGYTF. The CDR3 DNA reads TGTGCCAGCAGCTTAGCCGGGGGGCTGGACTATGGCTACACCTTC.

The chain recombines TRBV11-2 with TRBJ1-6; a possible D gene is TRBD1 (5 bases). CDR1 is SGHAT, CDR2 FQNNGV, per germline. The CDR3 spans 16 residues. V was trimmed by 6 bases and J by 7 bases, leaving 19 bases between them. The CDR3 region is CASSLGGGSWNSPLHF. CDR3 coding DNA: TGTGCCAGCAGTTTGGGGGGAGGGTCTTGGAATTCACCCCTCCACTTT.

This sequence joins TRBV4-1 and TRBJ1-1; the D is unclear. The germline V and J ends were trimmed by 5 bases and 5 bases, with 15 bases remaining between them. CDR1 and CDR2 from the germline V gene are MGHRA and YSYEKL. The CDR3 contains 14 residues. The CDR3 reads CASSVYTEGTEAFF. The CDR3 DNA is TGCGCCAGCAGCGTATACACGGAGGGTACTGAAGCTTTCTTT.

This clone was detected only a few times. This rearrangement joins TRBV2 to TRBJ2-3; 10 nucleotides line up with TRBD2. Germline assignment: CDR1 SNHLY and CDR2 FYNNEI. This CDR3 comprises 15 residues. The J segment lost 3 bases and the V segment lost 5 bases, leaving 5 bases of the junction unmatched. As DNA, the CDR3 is TGTGCCAGCAGTTCAGCGGGAGGGATGACAGATACGCAGTATTTT. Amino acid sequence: CASSSAGGMTDTQYF.

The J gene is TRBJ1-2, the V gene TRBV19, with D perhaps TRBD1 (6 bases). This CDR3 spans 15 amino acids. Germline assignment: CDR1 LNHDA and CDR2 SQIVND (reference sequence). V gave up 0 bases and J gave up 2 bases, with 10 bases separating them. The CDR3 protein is CASSIDLGGNYGYTF. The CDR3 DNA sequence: TGTGCCAGTAGTATAGATCTAGGGGGAAACTATGGCTACACCTTC.

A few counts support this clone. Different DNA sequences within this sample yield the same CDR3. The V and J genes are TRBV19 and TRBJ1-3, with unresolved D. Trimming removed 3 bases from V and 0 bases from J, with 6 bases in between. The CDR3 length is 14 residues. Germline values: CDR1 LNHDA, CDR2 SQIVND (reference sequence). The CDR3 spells CASSMGSSGNTIYF. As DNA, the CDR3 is TGTGCCAGTAGTATGGGCAGCTCTGGAAACACCATATATTTT.

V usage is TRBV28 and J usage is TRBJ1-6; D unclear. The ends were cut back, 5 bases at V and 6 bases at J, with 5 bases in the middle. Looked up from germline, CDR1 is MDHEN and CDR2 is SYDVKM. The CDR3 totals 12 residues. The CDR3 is CASSMANSPLHF. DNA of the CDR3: TGTGCCAGCAGTATGGCTAATTCACCCCTCCACTTT.

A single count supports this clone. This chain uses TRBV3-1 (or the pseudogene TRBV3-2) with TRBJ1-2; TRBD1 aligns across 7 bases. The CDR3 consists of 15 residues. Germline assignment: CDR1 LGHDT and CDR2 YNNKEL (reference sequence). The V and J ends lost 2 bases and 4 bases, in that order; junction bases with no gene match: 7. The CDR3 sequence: CASSQMGDRLYGYTF. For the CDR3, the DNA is TGTGCCAGCAGCCAAATGGGGGACAGACTCTATGGCTACACCTTC.

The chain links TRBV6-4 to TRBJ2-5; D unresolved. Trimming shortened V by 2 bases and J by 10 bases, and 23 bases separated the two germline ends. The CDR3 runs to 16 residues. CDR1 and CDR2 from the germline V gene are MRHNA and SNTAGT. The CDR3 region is CASSDPEPRRQASQYF. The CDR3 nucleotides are TGTGCCAGCAGTGACCCGGAACCGCGGCGGCAAGCGAGCCAGTACTTC.

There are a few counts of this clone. In DNA form, the CDR3 reads TGCGCCAGCAGAAACCCAGGGGGCAGCGGGGAGCTGTTTTTT. The encoded protein is CASRNPGGSGELFF. The chain uses TRBV10-2 and TRBJ2-2, with 8 bases matching TRBD1. With 6 bases clipped from V and 7 bases from J, the junction kept 7 bases outside the gene matches. The germline CDR1 and CDR2 sequences are WSHSY and SAAADI. The CDR3 extends over 14 amino acids.